Listed below are T cell receptor beta chains from one sample, sequenced in a study of blood T cells in healthy people across ages. TCRdb processed the 5' RACE reads anew with MiXCR; each CDR3 protein has one entry. The repertoire includes about 600,000 distinct CDR3 sequences, around 50% of them detected once, and about 26% sits in the top ten. Sequencing input: blood. The receptor source for this set is a man older than 75 in good health. Each CDR3 is given with its conserved first and last residue. A D gene is named only where the DNA matches it firmly. Rows may omit the clone size; those that give it use once, few, many or a size class.

CDR3: CASSLRGTASSYEQYF
DNA: TGTGCCAGCAGCTTAAGGGGGACAGCCAGCTCCTACGAGCAGTACTTC
size: once
J: TRBJ2-7
V: TRBV7-2
D: TRBD1

CDR3: CASLFGGEETQYF
DNA: TGTGCCAGCCTATTTGGCGGAGAAGAGACCCAGTACTTC
size: NA
J: TRBJ2-5
V: TRBV7-9
D: NA

CDR3: CASSLEALGIYEQYF
DNA: TGTGCCAGCAGCTTAGAAGCCCTTGGCATCTACGAGCAGTACTTC
size: NA
J: TRBJ2-7
V: TRBV7-9
D: NA

CDR3: CSARDLILGNEQFF
DNA: TGCAGTGCTAGAGATCTTATCCTGGGGAATGAGCAGTTCTTC
size: NA
J: TRBJ2-1
V: TRBV20-1
D: NA

CDR3: CSVEPPSGQMGEQFF
DNA: TGCAGCGTTGAGCCCCCGTCGGGGCAGATGGGTGAGCAGTTCTTC
size: NA
J: TRBJ2-1
V: TRBV29-1
D: NA

CDR3: CASSLLRGQPQHF
DNA: TGTGCCAGCAGTTTATTAAGGGGTCAGCCCCAGCATTTT
size: few
J: TRBJ1-5
V: TRBV12-3/TRBV12-4
D: NA

CDR3: CATSGVGQGESGANVLTF
DNA: TGTGCCACCAGTGGAGTGGGACAGGGGGAATCTGGGGCCAACGTCCTGACTTTC
size: NA
J: TRBJ2-6
V: TRBV24-1
D: TRBD1

CDR3: CASRFSHYEQYF
DNA: TGTGCCAGCAGGTTCAGCCACTACGAGCAGTACTTC
size: NA
J: TRBJ2-7
V: TRBV28
D: NA

CDR3: CASSLFPPDTQYF
DNA: TGTGCCAGCAGCTTATTCCCCCCCGATACGCAGTATTTT
size: once
J: TRBJ2-3
V: TRBV7-2
D: NA

CDR3: CASRPGTGANSPLHF
DNA: TGTGCCAGCAGACCCGGGACAGGGGCTAATTCACCCCTCCACTTT
size: few
J: TRBJ1-6
V: TRBV2
D: TRBD1

CDR3: CASSSLRSNQPQHF
DNA: TGTGCCAGCAGCTCCCTGAGAAGCAATCAGCCCCAGCATTTT
size: once
J: TRBJ1-5
V: TRBV7-9
D: NA

CDR3: CSGGRDHEQFF
DNA: TGCAGCGGTGGCAGAGACCATGAGCAGTTCTTC
size: few
J: TRBJ2-1
V: TRBV29-1
D: NA

CDR3: CASSYGDRRQPQHF
DNA: TGTGCCAGCAGTTACGGAGACCGGCGACAGCCCCAGCATTTT
size: many
J: TRBJ1-5
V: TRBV6-6
D: NA

CDR3: CASSLAASGVGTQYF
DNA: TGTGCCAGCAGCTTGGCGGCTAGCGGGGTGGGTACGCAGTATTTT
size: NA
J: TRBJ2-3
V: TRBV5-4
D: TRBD2

CDR3: CASSQAGQGNTGELFF
DNA: TGCGCCAGCAGCCAGGCGGGACAGGGAAACACCGGGGAGCTGTTTTTT
size: NA
J: TRBJ2-2
V: TRBV4-3
D: TRBD1

CDR3: CASSPRGEDTQYF
DNA: TGTGCCAGCAGCCCAAGGGGGGAAGATACGCAGTATTTT
size: few
J: TRBJ2-3
V: TRBV7-3
D: NA

CDR3: CATEGPLSTDTQYF
DNA: TGTGCCACCGAGGGGCCCCTTAGCACAGATACGCAGTATTTT
size: few
J: TRBJ2-3
V: TRBV24-1
D: NA

CDR3: CASSYSPRPSSYEQYF
DNA: TGTGCCAGCAGTTACTCTCCCCGGCCGAGCTCCTACGAGCAGTACTTC
size: few
J: TRBJ2-7
V: TRBV6-6
D: NA

CDR3: CASSYSKSPGQETQYF
DNA: TGTGCCAGCAGTTACTCGAAATCGCCAGGCCAAGAGACCCAGTACTTC
size: few
J: TRBJ2-5
V: TRBV6-5
D: NA

CDR3: CASARTANEKLFF
DNA: TGTGCCAGCGCCCGGACAGCTAATGAAAAACTGTTTTTT
size: NA
J: TRBJ1-4
V: TRBV3-1
D: NA

CDR3: CASRLDRAAEAFF
DNA: TGTGCCAGCAGGCTTGACAGGGCCGCTGAAGCTTTCTTT
size: once
J: TRBJ1-1
V: TRBV12-3/TRBV12-4
D: TRBD1

CDR3: CSARGGQGTDTQYF
DNA: TGCAGTGCTAGGGGGGGACAGGGCACAGATACGCAGTATTTT
size: NA
J: TRBJ2-3
V: TRBV20-1
D: TRBD1

CDR3: CSSSPRGVTYEQYF
DNA: TGTTCCAGCAGCCCCCGGGGAGTGACCTACGAGCAGTACTTC
size: NA
J: TRBJ2-7
V: TRBV28
D: NA

CDR3: CSAPSGSWGEQFF
DNA: TGCAGTGCACCTAGCGGGAGTTGGGGTGAGCAGTTCTTC
size: NA
J: TRBJ2-1
V: TRBV20-1
D: TRBD2

CDR3: CAIRVQGENSPLHF
DNA: TGTGCCATCAGGGTACAGGGGGAGAATTCACCCCTCCACTTT
size: few
J: TRBJ1-6
V: TRBV10-3
D: TRBD1

CDR3: CSARGQVGKYGYTF
DNA: TGCAGTGCCCGAGGACAGGTCGGGAAGTATGGCTACACCTTC
size: NA
J: TRBJ1-2
V: TRBV20-1
D: TRBD1

CDR3: CASSYSQREGRADTQYF
DNA: TGTGCCAGCAGTTACTCACAGCGGGAGGGCCGTGCAGATACGCAGTATTTT
size: many
J: TRBJ2-3
V: TRBV6-5
D: TRBD2

CDR3: CASSSMPDRGPEYTDTQYF
DNA: TGTGCCAGCAGTTCAATGCCCGACAGGGGGCCCGAGTACACAGATACGCAGTATTTT
size: NA
J: TRBJ2-3
V: TRBV27
D: TRBD1

CDR3: CAIGRTSEQFF
DNA: TGTGCCATCGGGCGGACCAGTGAGCAGTTCTTC
size: few
J: TRBJ2-1
V: TRBV10-3
D: NA

CDR3: CASSPPGATGTEAFF
DNA: TGTGCCAGCAGTCCGCCTGGGGCGACGGGCACTGAAGCTTTCTTT
size: many
J: TRBJ1-1
V: TRBV6-5
D: NA

CDR3: CASSSQGGTIYNEQFF
DNA: TGTGCCAGCAGCTCCCAGGGAGGCACTATCTACAATGAGCAGTTCTTC
size: NA
J: TRBJ2-1
V: TRBV7-2
D: NA

CDR3: CASSISWTSAQETQYF
DNA: TGTGCCAGTAGTATTAGCTGGACTAGCGCACAAGAGACCCAGTACTTC
size: NA
J: TRBJ2-5
V: TRBV19
D: TRBD2

CDR3: CASSQEGPGPRSEQYF
DNA: TGTGCCAGCAGCCAGGAAGGACCGGGACCTCGAAGCGAGCAGTACTTC
size: few
J: TRBJ2-7
V: TRBV3-1
D: NA

CDR3: CSVERPGETQYF
DNA: TGCAGCGTCGAGCGGCCTGGAGAGACCCAGTACTTC
size: NA
J: TRBJ2-5
V: TRBV29-1
D: NA

CDR3: CASSKPGLGETQYF
DNA: TGTGCCAGCAGCAAACCGGGACTGGGAGAGACCCAGTACTTC
size: few
J: TRBJ2-5
V: TRBV21-1
D: NA

CDR3: CASSLTLRTAGTSSPLHF
DNA: TGCGCCAGCAGCTTGACTCTGAGGACAGCTGGGACCAGTTCACCCCTCCACTTT
size: few
J: TRBJ1-6
V: TRBV5-1
D: NA

CDR3: CASSRFPDRGVGDIQYF
DNA: TGCGCCAGCAGCCGCTTCCCCGACCGGGGGGTAGGTGACATTCAGTACTTC
size: NA
J: TRBJ2-4
V: TRBV4-1
D: TRBD2

CDR3: CAWSPEGTGPYEQYF
DNA: TGTGCCTGGAGTCCTGAGGGGACAGGGCCGTACGAGCAGTACTTC
size: once
J: TRBJ2-7
V: TRBV30
D: TRBD1

CDR3: CASSPTYGGETQYF
DNA: TGTGCCAGCAGCCCGACGTACGGTGGGGAGACCCAGTACTTC
size: few
J: TRBJ2-5
V: TRBV6-2/TRBV6-3
D: NA

CDR3: CSASDSRTGHYQETQYF
DNA: TGCAGTGCTAGTGATTCCCGGACAGGCCATTACCAAGAGACCCAGTACTTC
size: NA
J: TRBJ2-5
V: TRBV20-1
D: TRBD1